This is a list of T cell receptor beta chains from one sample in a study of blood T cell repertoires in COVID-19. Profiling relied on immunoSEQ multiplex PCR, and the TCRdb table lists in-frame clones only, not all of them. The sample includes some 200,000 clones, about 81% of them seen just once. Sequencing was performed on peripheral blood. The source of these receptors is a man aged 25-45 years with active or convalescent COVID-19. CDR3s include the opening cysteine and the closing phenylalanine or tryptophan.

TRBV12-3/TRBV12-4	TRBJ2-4	CASTGESRRRYF
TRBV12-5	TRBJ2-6	CASGLVLSRREAISGANVLTF
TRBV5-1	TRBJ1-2	CASSLEGGAGGYGYTF
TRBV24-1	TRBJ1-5	CATSGSGLNQPQHF
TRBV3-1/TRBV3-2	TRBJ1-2	CASTPLTGLGIHGYTF
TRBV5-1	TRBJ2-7	CASSLGTSGRALPYEQYF
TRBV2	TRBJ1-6	CASSEAGRVSPLHF
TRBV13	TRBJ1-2	CASSLGGGMVEGYTF
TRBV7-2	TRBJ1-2	CASSLALGGDGYTF
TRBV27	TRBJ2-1	CASKQGPLAGGPGEQFF
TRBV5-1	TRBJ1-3	CASSLVDRGSGNTIYF
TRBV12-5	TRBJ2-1	CASGPNSYRELGNEQFF
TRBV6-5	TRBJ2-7	CASSYWPSPSYEQYF
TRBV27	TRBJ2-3	CASSLTGASTDTQYF
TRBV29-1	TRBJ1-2	CSVQRGGIDGYTF
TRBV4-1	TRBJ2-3	CASSQRTTGLLTDTQYF